Detailed here is one TCR beta chain. What it binds is not known. With V trimmed by 6 bases and J by 6 bases, 8 bases remained unmatched. The CDR3 contains 13 residues. Regions amplified from RNA transcripts were the TCR beta CDR3 regions. The TCR CDR3 was amplified in a first-round RT-PCR using the HTBI primer set. TCRdb reprocessed the multiplex PCR reads via MiXCR and lists one record per CDR3 protein. The sample consists of under 400,000 distinct CDR3 sequences, 15% to 20% of them appearing once. This record belongs to a study of T cells in Graves' hyperthyroidism and ophthalmopathy. Broader study findings: The majority of expanded thyroid clonotypes above 0.001 also appeared in blood.

The TCR originated in a woman aged 35 to 49 with Graves' ophthalmopathy. The J gene is TRBJ2-7, the V gene TRBV12-3 or TRBV12-4, with 7 bases fitting TRBD1. Sequences were obtained from blood. CDR3 sequence reads: CASSLLTGSEQYF. In DNA form, the CDR3 reads TGTGCCAGCAGCCTACTGACAGGGAGCGAGCAGTACTTC.